One and the same sample provided the 5 T cell receptor beta chains below, sequenced in a study of early T cells in non-severe SARS-CoV-2 infection. TCRdb ran MiXCR on the 5' RACE reads and lists one entry per CDR3 protein. The table has approximately 85,000 distinct CDR3 sequences, 9% to 15% seen once. Sample: whole blood. The receptor source for this set is an adult who was a healthcare worker with PCR-confirmed SARS-CoV-2 infection or an uninfected control (not recorded which).

The chain employs TRBV7-9 and TRBJ2-7; 7 nucleotides line up with TRBD2. This CDR3 has 16 amino acids. Germline CDR1 is SEHNR and CDR2 is FQNEAQ (reference sequence). With V trimmed by 3 bases and J by 6 bases, 14 bases remained unmatched. DNA of the CDR3: TGTGCCAGCAGCTTGGCGGGGTCTAGCGGATCCGGCGAGCAGTACTTC. Its translation: CASSLAGSSGSGEQYF.

The chain couples TRBV19 to TRBJ2-1; D possibly matches TRBD1 or TRBD2 (6 bases each). V was trimmed by 3 bases and J by 6 bases, leaving 9 bases between them. CDR1 LNHDA and CDR2 SQIVND come from the germline V gene (reference sequence). The CDR3 extends over 13 amino acids. CDR3 bases: TGTGCCAGTAGTATCGGAGGGGGCAATGAGCAGTTCTTC. It translates to CASSIGGGNEQFF.

As to this clonotype: One base away lies a much larger clone, so this may be a sequencing read error. The rearrangement uses TRBV20-1 and TRBJ2-1, with 7 bases lining up with TRBD2. V lost 4 bases and J lost 0; bases outside the gene matches: 15. The CDR3 sequence is 18 residues long. Germline V gene lookup returns CDR1 DFQATT and CDR2 SNEGSKA (reference sequence). DNA for the CDR3: TGCAGTGCTAAAGCTCCGCCAGCGGGGCGTAACTCCTACAATGAGCAGTTCTTC. Encoded protein: CSAKAPPAGRNSYNEQFF.

In this sample, this clonotype turned up a few times. The rearrangement links TRBV5-6 to TRBJ2-3; D perhaps matches TRBD1 (5 bases). Germline loops: CDR1 SGHDT, CDR2 YYEEEE. The V end lost 5 bases, the J end lost 2 bases, and 12 bases lay between the germline ends. This CDR3 contains 14 residues. The CDR3 is CASRKGLNTDTQYF. In DNA form, the CDR3 reads TGTGCCAGCAGGAAGGGGCTAAACACAGATACGCAGTATTTT.

The chain combines TRBV7-9 with TRBJ2-1, with 12 bases matching TRBD2. In germline, CDR1 is SEHNR, CDR2 FQNEAQ (reference sequence). With V trimmed by 3 bases and J by 7 bases, 4 bases remained unmatched. The CDR3 consists of 15 residues. The CDR3 spells CASSLGLAGGNEQFF. The DNA for the CDR3 is TGTGCCAGCAGCTTGGGACTAGCGGGTGGTAATGAGCAGTTCTTC.